The sample holds many counts of the clone carrying this TCR beta chain. Antigen: not known. Unsorted libraries were prepared from 2 million PBMCs that had been stored at -80 C. These data come from a study of neurological immune-mediated disorders. Study observations and caveats: The phylogenetic placement of 18 of 34 multiple sclerosis patients' repertoires in one related-CDR3 cluster constitutes a possible signature. As far as clinical or MRI features were concerned, none was associated with the multiple sclerosis repertoire cluster.

The CDR3 has 12 amino acids. Deletions cut 6 bases from V and 0 bases from J, with 5 bases between. Germline CDR1 LGHDT, CDR2 YNNKEL (reference sequence). Each sequencing run yielded over 160 million TCR-beta sequences from 15-18 subjects. One entry per CDR3 protein, called by TCRdb with MiXCR from the 5' RACE reads. The sample consists of more than 50,000 distinct CDR3 sequences, around 5.2% of them appearing once. The clonotype originates from a woman in her thirties with multiple sclerosis. The chain employs TRBV3-1 and TRBJ1-1; D is ambiguous. The sequenced sample consisted of PBMCs. CDR3 in DNA: TGTGCCAGCAGGGGCATGAACACTGAAGCTTTCTTT. Translating it yields CASRGMNTEAFF.